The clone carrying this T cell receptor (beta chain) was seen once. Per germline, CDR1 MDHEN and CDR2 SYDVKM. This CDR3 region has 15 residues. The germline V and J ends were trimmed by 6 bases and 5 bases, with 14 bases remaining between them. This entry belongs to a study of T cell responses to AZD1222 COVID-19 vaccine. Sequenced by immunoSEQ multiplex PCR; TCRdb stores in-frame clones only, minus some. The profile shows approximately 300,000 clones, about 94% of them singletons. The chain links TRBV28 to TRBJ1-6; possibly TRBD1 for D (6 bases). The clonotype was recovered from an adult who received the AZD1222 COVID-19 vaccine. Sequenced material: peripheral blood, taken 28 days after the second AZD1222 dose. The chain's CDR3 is CASRPGQTDNSPLHF. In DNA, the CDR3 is TGTGCCAGCAGGCCCGGACAGACTGATAATTCACCCCTCCACTTT.